This T cell receptor (beta chain) was identified in a study of breast tumors, draining lymph nodes, adjacent tissues. With 5 bases clipped from V and 7 bases from J, the junction kept 16 bases outside the gene matches. CDR1 and CDR2 (germline): SGHTA, FQGNSA. The CDR3 sequence is 19 residues long. There are many counts of this clonotype. Its antigen is not known. General observations from the study: The data were judged consistent with most tumor T cells coming from lymph node and expanding in tumor. Tumor repertoires ranked between lymph nodes and nontumor tissue in diversity, with V and J gene preferences.

Breast cancer patients provided tissue from their axillary draining lymph nodes. TCRdb recomputed calls from the multiplex PCR reads with MiXCR, one row per CDR3 protein. The sample consists of about 230,000 distinct CDR3 sequences, about 30% of them appearing once. The V call is TRBV7-2, the J call TRBJ2-5, with 16 bases identical to TRBD2. The specimen sequenced was axillary lymph node tissue. This receptor was taken from a female donor with breast cancer. Some clones in this sample may be carry-over from other donors' samples. CDR3 sequence reads: CASSRPGLAGGRGLGTQYF. Here the CDR3 DNA reads TGTGCCAGCAGCCGCCCGGGACTAGCGGGAGGGAGGGGGCTAGGGACCCAGTACTTC.